The clone carrying this T cell receptor beta chain was observed a few times. What it binds is not known. MiXCR was run by TCRdb on the 5' RACE reads, yielding one entry per CDR3 protein. In the table there are some 760,000 distinct CDR3 sequences, about 20% of which are singletons. The germline V gene encodes CDR1 MNHEY and CDR2 SMNVEV (reference sequence). The length of the CDR3 is 16 residues. J lost 2 bases, V lost 2 bases, and 7 bases had no gene match. The data originate from a study of identical twins. Study results and caveats: Invariant populations such as MAIT and iNKT cells could partly muddle zero-insertion analyses. Memory repertoires lacked the insertion deficit that abundant cord blood beta clonotypes showed.

This same sample was also part of a study on T cells expressing NK-cell markers.

V is TRBV27 and J is TRBJ2-5, with 8 bases that match TRBD2. The sequenced material came from PBMCs. This receptor was obtained from a young woman in good health. DNA of the CDR3: TGTGCCAGCAGTTTAGAGGTAGCGGGATCTCAAGAGACCCAGTACTTC. As protein: CASSLEVAGSQETQYF.